This entry describes one TCR beta chain. This clone is a singleton in its sample. Its antigen is currently not known. Base qualities are missing; no much larger clone stands one base away. In total, about 650 healthy bone marrow donors made up the cohort. All cohort members were sampled while nominally healthy, although unrecorded immune exposures were likely present. The donor was CMV seronegative and was included in the group of about 400 seronegative cohort members. Every donor gave a peripheral blood sample, and the peripheral blood mononuclear cells from that sample were used for TCR beta sequencing. The Qiagen DNeasy Blood Extraction Kit was used to extract genomic DNA from the blood cell samples. The entry originates in a study of cytomegalovirus exposure and HLA in healthy donors (dated by TCRdb to 2016 to 2017). The study in broad terms: In an earlier analysis of roughly 590 of the donors, 250 to 350 Gb of sequence data and some 100 million unique TCR beta sequences from about 190 million T cells were reported. Roughly five DR-DQ haplotypes were handled as single units for association and clustering because linkage in the cohort was strong. HLA typing included class I and class II loci at four-digit resolution. The study used immunosequencing to profile the T cell repertoires of approximately 690 subjects and linked those repertoires to cytomegalovirus serostatus. The genetic ancestry cluster associated with self-reported Caucasian donors included 81% of the roughly 360 genotyped donors. The number of typed donors differed by locus: roughly 620-630 for A, B, C, DRB1 and DQB1; 500 to 550 for DQA1; some 610 for DPA1; and roughly 470 for DPB1. To decide whether each TCR beta V gene segment behaved as functional or pseudogenic, an earlier analysis of several hundred of the donors relied on high-throughput TCR beta sequencing. High-throughput TCR immunosequencing, statistical association of individual TCRs with disease status, and machine learning were combined to predict cytomegalovirus infection status. In addition to the first cohort of roughly 670 subjects, a separate validation cohort of 120 different subjects was used. Across around 400 genotyped donors of the cohort, an average of approximately 240,000 unique TCR beta nucleotide sequences per donor were sequenced, and roughly 18% of those sequences were non-productive. An early release covering just under 650 HLA-typed donors comprised about 310 gigabases of sequencing data and around 85 million unique TCR sequences. A later genetic analysis took genome-wide SNP genotypes for about 65% of the roughly 670 donors and used that subset as a discovery cohort. Donor age, sex, ethnicity and CMV serostatus were collected together with the repertoire data. All discovery cohort repertoires had been generated on a single sequencing platform. Rather than using new phenotypic data, the later analysis identified candidate immune exposures from TCR beta sequences and from how often those sequences occurred across donors. To study patterns of TCR occurrence, a later analysis re-analyzed previously published TCR beta repertoires from just over 650 donors and added high-resolution HLA genotyping. The study was designed to test whether signatures of past pathogen exposure could be identified by cataloging public T cell receptors. What the study reported, not specific to this receptor: In vitro tests confirmed that a few of the cytomegalovirus-associated TCR beta chains recognize cytomegalovirus antigens. At a false discovery rate of 0.05, a later analysis linked 16,000 or so TCR beta sequences to specific HLA alleles. A group of highly shared sequence variants was considered likely to be a technical artifact of the sequencing pipeline. A later analysis found that HLA-associated TCR beta chains were more clonally expanded and had lower generation probabilities than equally common non-associated chains. The cohort was sequenced for TCR beta chains only, and without alpha or paired-chain data the features that could be detected were limited. In a later genetic analysis, fewer N-insertions in productive TCRs were reported among donors in an Asian-associated ancestry cluster than the roughly 700-donor mean. CMV serostatus was the only immune exposure information available for the cohort. When HLA alleles, especially DR and DQ, strongly co-occurred, TCR associations were difficult to assign to individual alleles. According to the authors, the approach could potentially be generalized to other disease states and immunological phenotypes. Because some donors lacked HLA typing at each locus, the association tests relied only on the typed subset. Cytomegalovirus status was reported to be diagnosed by the classifier with high specificity and sensitivity in both the original and validation cohorts. Most TCR sequences were observed very rarely across donors, whereas some public TCRs were present in many individuals. According to a later analysis, parvovirus B19, influenza, CMV and Epstein-Barr virus appeared linked to several top co-occurrence clusters. A further reported finding was that TCR beta sequences accurately predicted the HLA-A and HLA-B alleles for most subjects in the first cohort. Correlated functional status among segregating V segments might be attributable to linkage disequilibrium, but an unknown experimental factor could not be ruled out. Sequencing depth was assumed to be roughly uniform across donors in the presence/absence analyses, though that assumption may not hold. In a later analysis, TCR association rates were found to vary across HLA loci, with the most associated TCRs seen for DRB1 alleles and the fewest for HLA-C alleles. In an earlier analysis of 500 to 650 of the donors, most TCR beta V segments appeared in productive rearrangements about 87% or about 30% of the time, broadly matching IMGT annotations. A later analysis found that most CMV-associated TCR beta chains appeared HLA-restricted, with HLA associations seemingly driven largely by CMV exposure. Because counts were too low, about 15 rarely observed V segments, including chromosome 9 orphons, were left out of the earlier analysis of 587 of the donors. The 87-base-pair reads could not distinguish some IMGT-functional V segments, including TRBV6-2 and TRBV6-3, so those segments were excluded. In the study, 150 to 200 TCR beta chains were listed as associated with cytomegalovirus. In a later genetic analysis, a missense DCLRE1C variant was associated with V-gene and J-gene trimming of TCR beta chains, and the association was replicated in an independent cohort.

Looking up the germline V gene yields CDR1 SGHTA and CDR2 FQGNSA. At the junction V is shortened by 1 base and J by 6 bases, with 13 bases in between. The CDR3 holds 15 amino acids from the cysteine to the phenylalanine. Solely the CDR3 DNA is kept, with 45 bases framed from the first base. Library generation was performed with the immunoSEQ multiplex PCR assay. A mixture of 60 forward primers for TCR Vbeta segments and 13 reverse primers for TCR Jbeta segments was used in the multiplex PCR. Amplification of the CDR3 region of rearranged TCR beta genes was performed with a multiplex PCR assay on genomic DNA. The Illumina HiSeq System was used to sequence the amplified TCR beta libraries as 87-base-pair reads. Regarding the original processing steps: In a later analysis, approximately 74 million unique TCR beta chains were counted across the 650 to 750 repertoires, and roughly 11 million of these chains were shared by at least two donors. A nearest-neighbor algorithm error-corrected the raw reads and collapsed the reads into unique sequences, merging closely related sequences to remove PCR and sequencing errors. Alignment of CDR3 sequences to IMGT reference sequences was used to assign V, D and J gene segments. For a sequence to be retained, a match of at least six nucleotides to both a V gene segment and a J gene segment was required. Rearrangements were classified as productive when the CDR3 lacked stop codons and remained in frame with V and J, and all other rearrangements were classified as non-productive. CDR3 was defined by IMGT convention, running from the second conserved V-encoded cysteine to the conserved J-encoded phenylalanine. In an earlier analysis of approximately 500 of the donors, sequences lacking an unambiguous match to a single V gene segment were excluded. An earlier analysis of 500 to 600 of the donors classified V segments as functional when productive rearrangements were above 56.7% and as segregating when the standard deviation between donors was above 5%. A statistical classification framework was built to diagnose cytomegalovirus status from the catalog of TCR beta chain sequences. A later analysis assigned V and J genes by comparing TCR nucleotide sequences with IMGT/GENE-DB human TR gene sequences. Using the TCRdist pipeline, a later analysis assigned CDR3 sequences along with most-parsimonious VDJ recombination scenarios. In a later analysis, every TCR beta chain was defined by the combination of its CDR3 amino acid sequence and its V-gene family, and reads without a unique V-gene family were dropped. To address suspected cross-contamination and a sequencing artifact, a later analysis removed roughly 640 highly shared, low-generation-probability nucleotide sequences. For each public chain, a later analysis derived a clonal expansion index from normalized ranks of inferred template counts within each repertoire. In a later analysis, generation probabilities were computed using a VDJ recombination model fitted to out-of-frame rearrangements, and the results were checked against IGoR. In a later analysis, TCR-TCR, TCR-HLA and TCR-CMV co-occurrence was scored with hypergeometric tests, and a repertoire-size bias correction was applied to TCR pairs. In a later analysis, false discovery rates were estimated by permuting HLA or CMV assignments 20 times. In a later analysis, co-occurring TCRs were grouped using DBSCAN, with TCRdist sequence similarity added in when clustering inside HLA-allele-positive subsets. Repertoires with fewer than 30,000 or more than 120,000 public chains, plus five repertoires with anomalous nucleotide sharing, were excluded from co-occurrence clustering. Entries here come from immuneACCESS through TCRdb and include only in-frame sequences with V and J called. Some clones fail to appear in such tables; in the studies checked, an unresolved V gene covers under half of the shortfall, and the cause of the remainder is unknown. Clone size and the V and J calls come from that table; the DNA yielded D and trimming. This sample holds 150,000 or so clones; around 78% were observed only once. The ten biggest clones cover approximately 1.8% of the sample.

Material for sequencing was PBMCs. This sequence uses TRBV7-2 and TRBJ2-1; the D gene is possibly TRBD2, with 6 bases matching. The source is a woman between 18 and 30 years old in good health and CMV-seronegative. The CDR3 region reads CASSLGSGLSNEQFF. The DNA sequence follows: TGTGCCAGCAGCTTAGGGAGCGGGCTATCCAATGAGCAGTTCTTC.